Following are 14 T cell receptor beta chains from one sample sequenced in a study of breast tumors, draining lymph nodes, adjacent tissues. Samples came from axillary lymph nodes draining the breast cancer. MiXCR, run by TCRdb on the multiplex PCR reads, gives a single entry per CDR3 protein. This table has some 200,000 distinct CDR3 sequences, 31% appearing once. The specimen was axillary lymph node tissue. The receptors come from a female donor with breast cancer. Some clones in this sample may be carry-over from other donors' samples.

At least ten counts were recorded for this clonotype. This chain connects TRBV10-2 to TRBJ1-5, with 7 bases lining up with TRBD1. J gave up 3 bases and V 9 bases, and 2 bases lay outside the gene matches. This CDR3 spans 12 amino acids. Germline V CDR1 and CDR2: WSHSY, SAAADI. DNA of the CDR3: TGCGCCAGTGGACAGGACAATCAGCCCCAGCATTTT. Its translation is CASGQDNQPQHF.

This clonotype was picked up many times. This chain links TRBV20-1 with TRBJ2-1; no clear D. With 0 bases removed from V and 4 bases from J, the gap between germline ends came to 7 bases. Germline loops: CDR1 DFQATT, CDR2 SNEGSKA (reference sequence). This CDR3 spans 13 amino acids. DNA of the CDR3: TGCAGTGCTAGAGAGGACCAATACAATGAGCAGTTCTTC. This translates into CSAREDQYNEQFF.

As concerns this clonotype: This may stem from a read error, because a much larger clone lies one nucleotide away. CDR3 loop: CASSSTGNGTTIYF. The CDR3 nucleotides read TGTGCCAGCAGTTCGACAGGGAATGGAACCACCATATATTTT. The V and J genes are TRBV28 and TRBJ1-3, with 7 bases matching TRBD1. The germline CDR1 and CDR2 sequences are MDHEN and SYDVKM. The CDR3 length is 14 residues.

This clonotype showed up many times. The chain recombines TRBV9 with TRBJ1-3, with a possible D match to TRBD1 (5 bases). V lost 0 bases and J 3 bases, leaving 10 bases between the germline ends. Germline CDR1 SGDLS, CDR2 YYNGEE. This CDR3 is 15 amino acids long. The CDR3: CASSVEGAGGNTIYF. The CDR3 coding sequence is TGTGCCAGCAGCGTAGAAGGGGCTGGTGGAAACACCATATATTTT.

For this clonotype: Just one base apart from a much larger clone, this may be a read error. The chain couples TRBV5-8 to TRBJ2-7; 7 nucleotides line up with TRBD2. Germline CDR1 reads SGHTS; CDR2 reads YDEGEE. This CDR3 contains 16 residues. DNA for the CDR3: TGTGCCAGCAGCCGGGGGGTAGGGCCGAAGAGCCACGGGCAGTGCTTC. Residues: CASSRGVGPKSHGQCF.

This sequence joins TRBV29-1 and TRBJ2-1; a possible D gene is TRBD1 (5 bases). CDR1 and CDR2 from the germline V gene are SQVTM and ANQGSEA. The CDR3 runs 13 residues. V dropped 7 bases and J dropped 4 bases, with 14 bases sitting between them. The CDR3: CSGDSQGYNEQFF. Written as DNA, the CDR3 is TGCAGCGGTGACTCGCAGGGATACAATGAGCAGTTCTTC.

This clonotype was recorded at least ten times. The chain carries TRBV18 and TRBJ2-2; a weak D match, TRBD2 (7 bases). V dropped 3 bases and J dropped 3 bases, with 11 bases sitting between them. Per the germline V gene, CDR1 is KGHSH and CDR2 is LQKENI. The CDR3 runs to 15 residues. This chain's CDR3 is CASSPRGADTGELFF. The CDR3 DNA follows: TGTGCCAGCTCACCCCGGGGGGCGGACACCGGGGAGCTGTTTTTT.

At least ten counts were recorded for this clonotype. This chain links TRBV19 with TRBJ2-5; a weak D match, TRBD1 (5 bases). CDR1 LNHDA and CDR2 SQIVND come from the germline V gene (reference sequence). Trimming took 3 bases from V and 1 from J, leaving 15 bases between them. The CDR3 runs to 16 residues. The CDR3, as DNA: TGTGCCAGTAGTATTGACAGTTCGGCCCTCCAAGAGACCCAGTACTTC. Amino acid sequence: CASSIDSSALQETQYF.

This clonotype was observed a single time. V and J are TRBV20-1 and TRBJ2-7; tentatively, D is TRBD1 (5 bases). The germline gives CDR1 DFQATT, CDR2 SNEGSKA (reference sequence). The V and J ends lost 0 bases and 3 bases respectively, with 9 bases between them. The CDR3 length is 13 residues. The CDR3 DNA reads TGCAGTGCTAGAGATTCGACAGTCTACGAGCAGTACTTC. This codes for CSARDSTVYEQYF.

This clonotype was recorded a few times. Given a much more abundant clone one base away, this may be a read error. CDR3 loop: CASSSYSLRAYEQHF. For the CDR3, the DNA is TGTGCCAGCAGCTCCTATTCCCTGAGGGCCTACGAGCAGCACTTC. This rearrangement joins TRBV7-8 to TRBJ2-7; perhaps TRBD2 as D (5 bases). The CDR3 totals 15 residues. Germline CDR1 SGHVS, CDR2 FQNEAQ.

A note on this clonotype: With a much larger clone just one base away, this may be a read error. The chain couples TRBV5-6 to TRBJ2-3; the match to TRBD2 covers 7 bases. Trimming removed 3 bases from V and 14 bases from J; junction bases left unmatched: 12. Germline values: CDR1 SGHDT, CDR2 YYEEEE. CDR3 length: 13 residues. Here the CDR3 reads CASSWEGLLSRYF. Written as DNA, the CDR3 is TGTGCCAGCAGCTGGGAGGGACTCCTATCGCGGTATTTT.

This clonotype appeared many times. The gene calls are TRBV12-3 or TRBV12-4 and TRBJ2-7; tentatively, D is TRBD1 (6 bases). This CDR3 region has 13 residues. V was cut by 5 bases and J by 6 bases, with 14 bases left in between. CDR3 amino acids: CASSPTGFGEQYF. The CDR3 bases are TGTGCCAGCAGTCCTACAGGGTTCGGCGAGCAGTACTTC.

This clonotype was detected ten times or more. The chain is built from TRBV5-5 and TRBJ2-3; D uncertain. V was shortened by 1 base and J by 6 bases, with 6 bases between the two germline ends. The CDR3 totals 12 residues. Germline V lookup: CDR1 SGHKS, CDR2 YYEKEE (reference sequence). The CDR3 bases are TGTGCCAGCAGCTTGTCTGTGGATACGCAGTATTTT. Its protein product is CASSLSVDTQYF. The entire variable domain, with the rest obtained from reference TRBV5-5 and TRBJ2-3, is as follows: DAGVTQSPTHLIKTRGQQVTLRCSPISGHKSVSWYQQVLGQGPQFIFQYYEKEERGRGNFPDRFSARQFPNYSSELNVNALLLGDSALYLCASSLSVDTQYFGPGTRLTVL.

Comments on this clonotype: This could be a read error, since a much larger clone is one nucleotide away. The V and J genes are TRBV30 and TRBJ2-1; D is unresolved. CDR3 size: 11 residues. The germline gives CDR1 GTSNPN, CDR2 SVGIG (reference sequence). V shed 1 base and J shed 4 bases, with 2 bases lying between them. Here the CDR3 reads CAWSGYNEQFF. DNA for the CDR3: TGTGCCTGGAGTGGATACAATGAGCAGTTCTTC.